Described below is a single T cell receptor beta chain sequence and its context. This PCR relied on a set of 60 Vbeta primers and 13 Jbeta primers. Libraries were prepared by immunoSEQ multiplex PCR; TCRdb keeps only in-frame clonotypes and omits some of them. The sample holds about 160,000 clones, about 85% seen once. These data come from a study of cytomegalovirus exposure and HLA in healthy donors. This CDR3 is 14 amino acids long. The germline gives CDR1 MNHEY, CDR2 SVGAGI. Trimming removed 0 bases from V and 4 bases from J, with 9 bases in between. This chain connects TRBV6-5 to TRBJ1-1; TRBD1 is a possible D gene (6 bases). The sample comprised PBMCs. The sequence derives from a man younger than 35 in good health and CMV-seronegative. The CDR3 protein is CASSYSGGLTEAFF. CDR3 in DNA: TGTGCCAGCAGTTACTCGGGGGGGCTCACTGAAGCTTTCTTT.